This is a list of T cell receptor beta chains from one sample in a study of shared clonotypes between healthy human individuals. Assay used: immunoSEQ multiplex PCR; TCRdb lists only in-frame clones, some missing. The top ten clones hold roughly 0.14% of a sample with a few million clones, around nine tenths of them seen once. Sequenced input: naive CD4+ T cells sorted from blood. These receptors came from a man younger than 35 in good health. Each CDR3 is given with its conserved first and last residue. The order of the fields is V gene, J gene, CDR3 protein.

TRBV6-5	TRBJ2-7	CASSYYSDPSYEQYF
TRBV11-2	TRBJ2-2	CASSPIRNTGELFF
TRBV28	NA	CASSFPGISYEQYF
TRBV25-1	TRBJ2-5	CASSERGRAPETQYF
TRBV29-1	TRBJ2-7	CSVARPLVSYEQYF
TRBV2	TRBJ1-2	CASTAEGAQGYTF
TRBV4-3	TRBJ1-1	CASSQDEGGRTEAFF
TRBV7-9	TRBJ2-3	CASSPSGNTQYF
TRBV5-1	TRBJ1-2	CASRQPGTGNYGYTF
TRBV2	TRBJ1-1	CASSSGTGAPEAFF
TRBV5-1	TRBJ2-7	CASSFGGRDYEQYF
TRBV6-5	TRBJ2-7	CASSRLAGGSGEQYF
TRBV6-1	TRBJ1-5	CASSEAGVGAMQPQHF
TRBV29-1	TRBJ2-3	CSARAQREGEAQYF
TRBV28	TRBJ2-5	CASSPLRIAGGGETQYF
TRBV10-2	TRBJ2-7	CASSELLYEQYF
TRBV5-1	TRBJ1-1	CASNRDRGGYEAFF
TRBV11-2	TRBJ2-3	CASSFSNTDTQYF
TRBV6-1	TRBJ2-7	CASFLTGGASYEQYF
TRBV6-6	TRBJ1-1	CASTLGLNTEAFF
TRBV5-5	TRBJ2-2	CASSSLADTTNTGELFF
TRBV11-2	TRBJ1-1	CASSLTVSRTEAFF
TRBV2	TRBJ2-1	CASTRTGVINEQFF
TRBV7-8	TRBJ2-3	CASSSNDRGGGYF
TRBV7-6	TRBJ2-2	CASSLAGQGATGELFF
TRBV19	TRBJ2-3	CASSLTSGGAEGSTDTQYF
TRBV7-9	TRBJ2-1	CASSLYRSSYNEQFF
TRBV18	TRBJ1-5	CASSQGAVNNQPQHF
TRBV2	TRBJ2-2	CASSEAGELFF
TRBV6-5	TRBJ1-2	CASSYPRREYGYTF
TRBV11-2	TRBJ2-5	CASSLGLRETQYF
TRBV5-5	TRBJ1-2	CASSLEQAGYTF